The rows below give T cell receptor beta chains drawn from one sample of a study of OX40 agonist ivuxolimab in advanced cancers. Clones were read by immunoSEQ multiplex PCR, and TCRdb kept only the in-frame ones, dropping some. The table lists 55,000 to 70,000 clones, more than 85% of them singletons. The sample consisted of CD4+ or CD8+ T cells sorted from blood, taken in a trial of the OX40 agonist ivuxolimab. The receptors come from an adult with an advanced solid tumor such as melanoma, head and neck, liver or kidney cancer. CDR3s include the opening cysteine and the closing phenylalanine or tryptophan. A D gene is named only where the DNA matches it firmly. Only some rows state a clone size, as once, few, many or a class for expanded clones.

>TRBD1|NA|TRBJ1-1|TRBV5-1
CASSFVAGTGHEAFF
TGCGCCAGCAGCTTCGTAGCCGGGACAGGGCATGAAGCTTTCTTT
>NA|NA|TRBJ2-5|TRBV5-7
CASRVRRYQETQYF
TGTGCCAGCAGGGTCAGGCGGTACCAAGAGACCCAGTACTTC
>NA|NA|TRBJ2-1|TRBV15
CATSRDSGLANEQFF
TGTGCCACCAGCAGAGATTCGGGATTAGCCAATGAGCAGTTCTTC
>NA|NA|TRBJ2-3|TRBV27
CASSLLDGRGDTQYF
TGTGCCAGCAGTTTATTGGATGGTAGAGGAGATACGCAGTATTTT
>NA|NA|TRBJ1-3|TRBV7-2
CASSFRERGVDGNTIYF
TGTGCCAGCAGCTTCAGGGAGAGGGGAGTTGATGGAAACACCATATATTTT
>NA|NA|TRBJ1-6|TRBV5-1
CASSSTGTAGNSPLHF
TGCGCCAGCAGCTCGACCGGGACGGCAGGGAATTCACCCCTCCACTTT
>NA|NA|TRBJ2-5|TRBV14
CASSQDRAFQETQYF
TGTGCCAGCAGCCAAGATAGAGCGTTCCAAGAGACCCAGTACTTC
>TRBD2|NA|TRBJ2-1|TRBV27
CASSYDPGGGNEQFF
TGTGCCAGCAGTTACGACCCGGGAGGGGGCAATGAGCAGTTCTTC
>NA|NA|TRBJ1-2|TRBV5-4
CASTFQGFYGYTF
TGTGCCAGCACCTTTCAGGGCTTCTATGGCTACACCTTC
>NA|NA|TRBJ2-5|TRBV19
CASRVGGQETQYF
TGTGCCAGTAGGGTGGGGGGACAAGAGACCCAGTACTTC
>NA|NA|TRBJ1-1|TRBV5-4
CASSPGGPEAFF
TGTGCCAGCAGCCCCGGCGGGCCTGAAGCTTTCTTT
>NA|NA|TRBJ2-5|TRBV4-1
CASSQDRETQYF
TGCGCCAGCAGCCAAGATAGGGAGACCCAGTACTTC
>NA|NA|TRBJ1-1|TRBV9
CASSVAPPGTSMNTEAFF
TGTGCCAGCAGCGTAGCCCCCCCCGGGACTTCTATGAACACTGAAGCTTTCTTT
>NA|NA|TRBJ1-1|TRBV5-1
CASSFIVGSENTEAFF
TGCGCCAGCAGCTTTATAGTTGGTTCAGAGAACACTGAAGCTTTCTTT
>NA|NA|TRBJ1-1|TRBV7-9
CASSLATVEAFF
TGTGCCAGCAGCTTAGCGACTGTTGAAGCTTTCTTT
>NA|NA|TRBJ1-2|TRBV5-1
CASSHYGPNTSEFYGYTF
TGCGCCAGCAGCCACTACGGACCCAACACCTCCGAATTCTATGGCTACACCTTC
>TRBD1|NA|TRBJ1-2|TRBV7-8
CASSLLVTGGSLGYTF
TGTGCCAGCAGCTTATTAGTAACAGGGGGTTCCTTGGGCTACACCTTC
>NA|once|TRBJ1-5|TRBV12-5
CASGLVHAGSNQPQHF
TGTGCTAGTGGTTTGGTACACGCCGGGTCCAATCAGCCCCAGCATTTT
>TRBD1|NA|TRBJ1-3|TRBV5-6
CASSLGQALNTIYF
TGTGCCAGCAGCTTAGGACAGGCCCTGAACACCATATATTTT
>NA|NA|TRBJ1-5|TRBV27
CASSSTTDGNQPQHF
TGTGCCAGCAGTTCCACCACCGACGGGAATCAGCCCCAGCATTTT
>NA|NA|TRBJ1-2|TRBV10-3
CAISTNRAPNPNYGYTF
TGTGCCATCAGTACGAACCGTGCGCCCAACCCTAACTATGGCTACACCTTC
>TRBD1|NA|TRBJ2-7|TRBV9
CASSPWDRNYEQYF
TGTGCCAGCAGCCCGTGGGACAGGAACTACGAGCAGTACTTC